A single sample gave rise to the 11 T cell receptor beta chains below, sequenced in a study of T cells in Graves' hyperthyroidism and ophthalmopathy. Researchers took RNA transcripts and amplified the TCR beta CDR3 regions from them. Using the HTBI primer set, a first-round RT-PCR was run on the TCR CDR3. TCRdb reanalysed the multiplex PCR reads using MiXCR and keeps one entry per CDR3 protein. Seen here are over 650,000 distinct CDR3 sequences, roughly 45% observed once, and the top ten hold roughly 7.2%. The specimen was peripheral blood or thyroid tissue (not recorded which). Source of these receptors: an adult man with Graves' disease, either hyperthyroidism or ophthalmopathy (not recorded which).

There are many counts of this clonotype. The rearrangement uses TRBV29-1 and TRBJ1-2, with D hard to call. There are 13 residues in the CDR3. V was pared by 0 bases and J by 8 bases, with 13 bases between. The V gene's germline CDR1 is SQVTM and CDR2 ANQGSEA. The CDR3 nucleotides are TGCAGCGTTGAAGAACCCGGGCCAGGCGGCTACACCTTC. It encodes CSVEEPGPGGYTF.

In its sample, this clonotype was seen a few times. The chain couples TRBV12-3 or TRBV12-4 to TRBJ1-1, with D unclear. The CDR3 consists of 13 residues. V dropped 5 bases and J dropped 7 bases, with 14 bases sitting between them. CDR3 loop: CASSPVQALEAFF. The CDR3 DNA follows: TGTGCCAGCAGTCCTGTTCAAGCTCTTGAAGCTTTCTTT.

The table lists this clonotype with a few counts. The genes are TRBV19 and TRBJ1-5, with D hard to call. This CDR3 is built from 14 residues. V lost 5 bases and J 1 base, leaving 9 bases between the germline ends. CDR1 and CDR2 from the germline V gene are LNHDA and SQIVND (reference sequence). The CDR3 region is CASSSPLSNQPQHF. CDR3 sequence (DNA): TGTGCCAGTAGTTCCCCTCTAAGCAATCAGCCCCAGCATTTT.

This clonotype occurred a few times. The rearrangement joins TRBV7-9 to TRBJ1-4; D gene unclear. V was cut by 1 base and J by 3 bases, with 3 bases left in between. The CDR3 totals 13 residues. The germline V gene encodes CDR1 SEHNR and CDR2 FQNEAQ (reference sequence). Written as DNA, the CDR3 is TGTGCCAGCAGCTTAGTCTCTAATGAAAAACTGTTTTTT. Amino acids: CASSLVSNEKLFF.

Remarks on this clonotype: One end of the junction is discordant with germline, which a read error may explain. The chain couples TRBV7-9 to TRBJ2-6; TRBD1 is a possible D gene (6 bases). Germline lookup yields CDR1 SEHNR and CDR2 FQNEAQ (reference sequence). The CDR3 consists of 17 residues. CDR3 in DNA: TGTGCCACCAGCGATAACAGGGAAGGGACTGGGGCCAACGTCCTGACTTTC. This translates into CATSDNREGTGANVLTF.

The chain combines TRBV6-1 with TRBJ1-6; D is perhaps TRBD1 (5 bases). The CDR3 consists of 13 residues. The V and J ends lost 6 bases and 9 bases respectively, with 12 bases between them. Germline V CDR1 and CDR2: MNHNS, SASEGT. The CDR3 coding sequence is TGTGCCAGCAGCGACGCCGGGGCTTCACCCCTCCACTTT. Its translation is CASSDAGASPLHF.

This clonotype was counted a few times. J is TRBJ1-6 and V is TRBV20-1; TRBD1 matches 7 bases. This CDR3 contains 14 residues. The V and J ends lost 3 bases and 9 bases, in that order; junction bases with no gene match: 8. Germline CDR1 DFQATT, CDR2 SNEGSKA (reference sequence). This CDR3 reads CSARGDRVVSPLHF. CDR3 in DNA: TGCAGTGCTAGGGGAGACAGGGTGGTTTCACCCCTCCACTTT.

This rearrangement joins TRBV7-6 to TRBJ2-1; 12 nucleotides agree with TRBD2. This CDR3 region has 16 residues. Germline CDR1 reads SGHVS; CDR2 reads FNYEAQ. V trimming: 6 bases; J trimming: 5 bases; junction bases outside the gene matches: 8. The CDR3 DNA follows: TGTGCCAGCAGTTCAACTAGCGGGAGGCCGAACAATGAGCAGTTCTTC. Translated, it gives CASSSTSGRPNNEQFF.

This clonotype was recorded many times. The gene calls are TRBV10-3 and TRBJ1-5; TRBD1 matches 8 bases. CDR1 is ENHRY, CDR2 SYGVKD, per germline. This CDR3 is 14 amino acids long. V gave up 4 bases and J gave up 6 bases; unmatched junction bases: 5. The CDR3 bases are TGTGCCATCAGTGGGACAGGGAGTGGTCAGCCCCAGCATTTT. It translates to CAISGTGSGQPQHF.

This clonotype was picked up many times. This CDR3 is CSVGNQGLPYEQYF. CDR3 bases: TGCAGCGTTGGGAATCAGGGATTGCCCTACGAGCAGTACTTC. The chain couples TRBV29-1 to TRBJ2-7; D perhaps matches TRBD1 (5 bases). Trimming took off 4 bases at V and 2 bases at J, with 15 bases between the two ends. This CDR3 spans 14 amino acids. Germline lookup yields CDR1 SQVTM and CDR2 ANQGSEA.

This clonotype occurred a few times. The gene calls are TRBV7-9 and TRBJ1-4; D uncertain. Trimming pared 3 bases from V and 7 bases from J, leaving 18 bases between. The CDR3 loop spans 16 amino acids. Germline V gene sequence: CDR1 SEHNR, CDR2 FQNEAQ (reference sequence). The CDR3 DNA follows: TGTGCCAGCAGCTTGGATAGGTCCCTCTATGGTGAAAAACTGTTTTTT. Amino acids: CASSLDRSLYGEKLFF.